This T cell receptor beta chain was profiled in a study of CD8 T cells in ankylosing spondylitis. The study's findings and limits: Seemingly characteristic of ankylosing spondylitis blood was a TCR beta motif consisting of about 8 highly homologous variants.

At least ten counts were recorded for this clonotype. Antigen specificity is unknown. Germline CDR1 is ENHRY and CDR2 is SYGVKD. Deletions cut 6 bases from V and 2 bases from J, with 19 bases between. This CDR3 comprises 16 residues. From the 5' RACE reads, TCRdb called clonotypes with MiXCR, one entry per CDR3 protein. The sample includes 500,000 to 650,000 distinct CDR3 sequences, 5.3% of them seen just once. Sequenced input: blood, either unsorted or a sorted T cell fraction (not recorded which). The source is a male donor with ankylosing spondylitis. The V call is TRBV10-3, the J call TRBJ2-5; D uncertain. The CDR3 sequence is CAISPKRIGPQETQYF. The CDR3 nucleotides are TGTGCCATCAGCCCGAAACGTATTGGGCCTCAAGAGACCCAGTACTTC.